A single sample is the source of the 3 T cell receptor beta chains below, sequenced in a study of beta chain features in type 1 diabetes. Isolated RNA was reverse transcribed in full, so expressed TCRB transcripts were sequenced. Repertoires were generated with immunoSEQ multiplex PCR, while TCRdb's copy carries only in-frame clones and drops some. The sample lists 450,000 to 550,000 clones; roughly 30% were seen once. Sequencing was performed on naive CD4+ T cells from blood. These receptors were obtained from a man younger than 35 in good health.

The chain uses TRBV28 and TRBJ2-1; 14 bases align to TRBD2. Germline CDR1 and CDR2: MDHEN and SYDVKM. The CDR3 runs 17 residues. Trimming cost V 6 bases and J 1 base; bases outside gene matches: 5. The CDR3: CASSTGTSGSSYNEQFF. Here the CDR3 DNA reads TGTGCCAGCAGCACCGGGACTAGCGGGAGTTCCTACAATGAGCAGTTCTTC.

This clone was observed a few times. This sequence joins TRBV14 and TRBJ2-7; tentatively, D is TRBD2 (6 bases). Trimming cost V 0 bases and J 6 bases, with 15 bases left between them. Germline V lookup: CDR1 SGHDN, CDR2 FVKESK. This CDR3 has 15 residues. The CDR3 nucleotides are TGTGCCAGCAGCCAAGAACGGTGGAGGGTTTCCGAGCAGTACTTC. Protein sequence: CASSQERWRVSEQYF.

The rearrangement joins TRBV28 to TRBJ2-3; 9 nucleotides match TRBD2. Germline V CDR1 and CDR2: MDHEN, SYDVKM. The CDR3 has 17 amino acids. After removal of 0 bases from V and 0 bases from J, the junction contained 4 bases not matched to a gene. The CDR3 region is CASSLWASGASTDTQYF. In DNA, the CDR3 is TGTGCCAGCAGTTTATGGGCTAGCGGGGCTAGCACAGATACGCAGTATTTT.